This T cell receptor beta chain derives from a study of post-analysis software for immune sequencing data. Study overall: Included among the disease courses, which were recorded for the cohort, were relapsing-remitting, secondary progressive and progressive-relapsing multiple sclerosis. General observations from the study: Pronounced co-clustering by F measure was evident among identically batched samples. In patients, 4 to 6 TRBV segments were more frequent than in controls, with TRBV5-6, TRBV5-1 and TRBV20-1 among them. Controls had significantly higher normalized Chao1 diversity than multiple sclerosis patients.

The table lists this clonotype with a few counts. Its specificity is unknown. One base away lies a much larger clone, so this may be a sequencing read error. TCR beta cDNA libraries included unique molecular identifiers. Between roughly 1 and 10 million T cells gave rise to 500,000 to 650,000 cDNA molecules. TCRdb redid the calling of the PCR reads with MiXCR, one entry per CDR3 protein. The repertoire holds roughly 200,000 distinct CDR3 sequences, with 29% as singletons. The V gene's germline CDR1 is SQVTM and CDR2 ANQGSEA. With 7 bases removed from V and 11 bases from J, the gap between germline ends came to 29 bases. This CDR3 has 15 residues.

This clonotype was sampled from a girl aged 2-17 years with multiple sclerosis. The chain joins TRBV29-1 to TRBJ2-5; D possibly corresponds to TRBD2 (7 bases). The sequencing input was blood. The CDR3, as DNA: TGCAGCGCCCAGAAAGAACAGGGAGGGTACAATGAGCAGTACTTC. It yields the protein CSAQKEQGGYNEQYF.